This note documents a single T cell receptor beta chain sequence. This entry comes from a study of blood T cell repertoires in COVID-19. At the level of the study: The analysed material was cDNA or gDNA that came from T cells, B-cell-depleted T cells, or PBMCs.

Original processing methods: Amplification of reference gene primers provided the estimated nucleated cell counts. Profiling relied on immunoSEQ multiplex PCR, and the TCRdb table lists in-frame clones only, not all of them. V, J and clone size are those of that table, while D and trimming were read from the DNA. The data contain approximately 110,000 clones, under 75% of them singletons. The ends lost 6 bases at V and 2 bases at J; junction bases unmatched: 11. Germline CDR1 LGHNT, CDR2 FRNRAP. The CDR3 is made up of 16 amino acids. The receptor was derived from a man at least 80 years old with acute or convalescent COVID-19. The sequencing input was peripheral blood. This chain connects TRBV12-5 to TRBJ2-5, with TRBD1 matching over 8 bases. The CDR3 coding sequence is TGTGCTAGTGGCCGCGGACAGGGACCAGCACAAGAGACCCAGTACTTC. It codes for CASGRGQGPAQETQYF.